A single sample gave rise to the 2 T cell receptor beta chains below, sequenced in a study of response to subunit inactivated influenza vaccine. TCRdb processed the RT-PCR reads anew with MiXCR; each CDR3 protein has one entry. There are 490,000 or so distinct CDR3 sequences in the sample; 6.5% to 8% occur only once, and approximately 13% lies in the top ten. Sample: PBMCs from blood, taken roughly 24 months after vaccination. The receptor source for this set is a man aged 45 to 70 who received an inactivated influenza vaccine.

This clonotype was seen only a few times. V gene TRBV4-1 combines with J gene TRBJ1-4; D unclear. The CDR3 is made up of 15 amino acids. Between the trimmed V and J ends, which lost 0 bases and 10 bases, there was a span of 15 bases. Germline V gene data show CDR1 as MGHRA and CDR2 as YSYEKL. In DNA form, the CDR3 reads TGCGCCAGCAGCCAAGAAGACGGCGTAAAGGGAAAACTGTTTTTT. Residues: CASSQEDGVKGKLFF.

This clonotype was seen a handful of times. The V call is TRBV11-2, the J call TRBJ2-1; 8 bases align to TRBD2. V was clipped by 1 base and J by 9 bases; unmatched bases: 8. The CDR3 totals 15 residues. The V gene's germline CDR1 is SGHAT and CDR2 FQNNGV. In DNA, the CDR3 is TGTGCCAGCAGCTTAGCGGGGGGGCAGTGGGGTGAGCAGTTCTTC. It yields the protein CASSLAGGQWGEQFF.